A selection of T cell receptor beta chains follows, all from one sample in a study of cytomegalovirus exposure and HLA in healthy donors. Using immunoSEQ multiplex PCR, the repertoire was profiled, and TCRdb retains in-frame clones only, with some absent. The profile shows under 100,000 clones, more than 60% of them singletons. Sequenced sample: PBMCs. Receptor source: a boy aged 5-17 years in good health and CMV-seronegative. The conserved cysteine and the conserved F or W are not part of the CDR3 here. A D gene is named only where the DNA matches it firmly.

.	TRBV20-1	SASRRTEAF
TRBD1	TRBV27	ASGQVPQYEQY
.	TRBV5-4	ASSLVETGELF
.	TRBV28	ASSLRQENFAAEAF
TRBD1	TRBV28	ATGTDSTDTQY
.	TRBV19	ASSMWQGSYEQY
.	TRBV4-3	ASSQDAAAGNYGYT
TRBD2	TRBV4-2	ASSQDGTSAYNEQF
.	TRBV19	ASLVPTSGNTIY
TRBD2	TRBV2	ASRPGLVNEQF
TRBD2	TRBV6-5	ASSFSGGVRDAQY
TRBD2	TRBV5-1	ASSPGGRAEQY
TRBD1	TRBV27	ASSSPGQGIYEQY
.	TRBV6-5	ASSSFLNTEAF